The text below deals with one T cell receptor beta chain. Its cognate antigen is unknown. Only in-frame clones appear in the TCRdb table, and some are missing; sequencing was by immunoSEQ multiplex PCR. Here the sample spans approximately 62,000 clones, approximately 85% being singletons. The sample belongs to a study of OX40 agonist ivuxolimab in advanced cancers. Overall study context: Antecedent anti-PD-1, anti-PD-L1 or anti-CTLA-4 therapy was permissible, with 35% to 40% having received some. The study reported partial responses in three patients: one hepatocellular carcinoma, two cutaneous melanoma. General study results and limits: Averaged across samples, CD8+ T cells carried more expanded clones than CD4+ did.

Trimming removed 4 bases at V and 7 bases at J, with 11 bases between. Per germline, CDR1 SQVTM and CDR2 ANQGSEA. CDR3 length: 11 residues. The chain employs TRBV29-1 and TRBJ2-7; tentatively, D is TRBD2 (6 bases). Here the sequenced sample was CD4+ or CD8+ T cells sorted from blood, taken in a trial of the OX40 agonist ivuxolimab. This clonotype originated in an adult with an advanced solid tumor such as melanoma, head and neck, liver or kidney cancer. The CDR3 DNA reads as TGCAGCGTTGTAAGGGCGGGAGAGCAGTACTTC. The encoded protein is CSVVRAGEQYF.